These T cell receptor beta chains were read from a single sample in a study of control samples from healthy donors and cancer patients. The method was immunoSEQ multiplex PCR; TCRdb's version includes in-frame clones alone and lacks a portion of them. The data contain over 150,000 clones, around 96% of them singletons. Sample: blood. The source of these receptors is a man aged 40-50 years in good health. Both conserved end residues are part of each CDR3. D genes are given only for firm matches. Only part of the rows carry a size: once, few, many, or a class if the clone is expanded.

j_gene: TRBJ2-7
d_gene: .
abundance: .
v_gene: TRBV25-1
CDR3nt: TGTGCCAGCAGTGAATGGGGGACTCACCCCTACGAGCAGTACTTC
CDR3aa: CASSEWGTHPYEQYF

j_gene: TRBJ1-1
d_gene: .
abundance: .
v_gene: TRBV6-5
CDR3nt: TGTGCCAGCAGTTGGGGACGGTTGAACACTGAAGCTTTCTTT
CDR3aa: CASSWGRLNTEAFF

j_gene: TRBJ1-2
d_gene: .
abundance: .
v_gene: TRBV28
CDR3nt: TGTGCCAGCAGTTTCGGGGGCCCTTACTATGGCTACACCTTC
CDR3aa: CASSFGGPYYGYTF

j_gene: TRBJ1-5
d_gene: .
abundance: .
v_gene: TRBV27
CDR3nt: TGTGCCAGCGCCCCGGGGGCAGGGCAGCCCCAGCATTTT
CDR3aa: CASAPGAGQPQHF

j_gene: TRBJ1-4
d_gene: .
abundance: .
v_gene: TRBV28
CDR3nt: TGTGCCAGCAGGACGCCGGGGGGAAGGGGCTTTTTT
CDR3aa: CASRTPGGRGFF

j_gene: TRBJ1-1
d_gene: .
abundance: .
v_gene: TRBV6-5
CDR3nt: TGTGCCAGCAGTTACTCCACCAGGGTTGCTGAAGCTTTCTTT
CDR3aa: CASSYSTRVAEAFF

j_gene: TRBJ1-2
d_gene: .
abundance: once
v_gene: TRBV5-6
CDR3nt: TGTGCCAGCAGCCCGGGTTTCTATGGCTACACCTTC
CDR3aa: CASSPGFYGYTF

j_gene: TRBJ2-7
d_gene: TRBD1
abundance: .
v_gene: TRBV6-5
CDR3nt: TGTGCCAGCAGTACCCGGACAGGGGCCTACGAGCAGTACTTC
CDR3aa: CASSTRTGAYEQYF

j_gene: TRBJ1-5
d_gene: TRBD1
abundance: once
v_gene: TRBV7-9
CDR3nt: TGTGCCAGCAGCTACGGACAGGGTGGAAGTCAGCCCCAGCATTTT
CDR3aa: CASSYGQGGSQPQHF

j_gene: TRBJ1-2
d_gene: .
abundance: .
v_gene: TRBV4-3
CDR3nt: TGCGCCAGCAGCCAGGGGTCGGGGAGAAGGTATGGCTACACCTTC
CDR3aa: CASSQGSGRRYGYTF